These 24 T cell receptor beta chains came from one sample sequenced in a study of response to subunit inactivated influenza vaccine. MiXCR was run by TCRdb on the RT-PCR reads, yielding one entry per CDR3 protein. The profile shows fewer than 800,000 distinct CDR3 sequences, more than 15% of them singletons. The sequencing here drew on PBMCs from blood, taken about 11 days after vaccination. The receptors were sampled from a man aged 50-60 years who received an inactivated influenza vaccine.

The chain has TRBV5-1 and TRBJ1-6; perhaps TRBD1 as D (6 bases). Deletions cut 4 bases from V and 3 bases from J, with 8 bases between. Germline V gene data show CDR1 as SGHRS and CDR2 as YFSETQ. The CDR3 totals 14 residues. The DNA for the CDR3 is TGCGCCAGCAGCAAGGGACACTATAATTCACCCCTCCACTTT. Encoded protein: CASSKGHYNSPLHF.

The CDR3 spells CASSQDFASPGTQYF. CDR3 in DNA: TGTGCCAGCAGCCAAGATTTTGCCAGTCCGGGGACCCAGTACTTC. This chain connects TRBV3-1 to TRBJ2-5, with D hard to call. CDR3 length: 15 amino acids. V lost 0 bases and J lost 7, with 15 bases in between. Per the germline V gene, CDR1 is LGHDT and CDR2 is YNNKEL (reference sequence).

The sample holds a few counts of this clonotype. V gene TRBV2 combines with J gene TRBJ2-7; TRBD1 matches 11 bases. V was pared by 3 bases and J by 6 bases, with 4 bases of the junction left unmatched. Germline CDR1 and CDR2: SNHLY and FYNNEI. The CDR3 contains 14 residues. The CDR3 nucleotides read TGTGCCAGCAGTGAGGGGACAGGGGGTGGCGAGCAGTACTTC. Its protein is CASSEGTGGGEQYF.

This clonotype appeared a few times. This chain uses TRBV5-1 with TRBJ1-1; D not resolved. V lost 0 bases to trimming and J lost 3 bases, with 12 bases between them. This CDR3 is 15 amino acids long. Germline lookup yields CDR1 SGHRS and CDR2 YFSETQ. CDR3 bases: TGCGCCAGCAGCTTGGAGGGCAGGCCGGACACTGAAGCTTTCTTT. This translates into CASSLEGRPDTEAFF.

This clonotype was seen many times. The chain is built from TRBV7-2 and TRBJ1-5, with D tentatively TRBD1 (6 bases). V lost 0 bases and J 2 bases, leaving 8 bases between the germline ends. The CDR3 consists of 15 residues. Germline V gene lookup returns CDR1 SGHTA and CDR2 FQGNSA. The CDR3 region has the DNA TGTGCCAGCAGCTTAGCATCAGGGGGCAATCAGCCCCAGCATTTT. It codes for CASSLASGGNQPQHF.

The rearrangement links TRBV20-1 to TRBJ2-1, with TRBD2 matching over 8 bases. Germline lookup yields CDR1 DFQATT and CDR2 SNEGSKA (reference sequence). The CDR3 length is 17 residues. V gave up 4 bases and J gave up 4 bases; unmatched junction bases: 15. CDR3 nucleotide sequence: TGCAGTGCTACAGGCGGGAGCACGGGAGGGAAGTACAATGAGCAGTTCTTC. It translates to CSATGGSTGGKYNEQFF.

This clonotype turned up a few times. The CDR3 coding sequence is TGCGCCAGCAGCGGACACTTTGACACAGATACGCAGTATTTT. It translates to CASSGHFDTDTQYF. The chain has TRBV5-1 and TRBJ2-3, with D perhaps TRBD1 (5 bases). V lost 4 bases and J 2 bases, leaving 11 bases between the germline ends. This CDR3 has 14 amino acids. Per germline, CDR1 SGHRS and CDR2 YFSETQ.

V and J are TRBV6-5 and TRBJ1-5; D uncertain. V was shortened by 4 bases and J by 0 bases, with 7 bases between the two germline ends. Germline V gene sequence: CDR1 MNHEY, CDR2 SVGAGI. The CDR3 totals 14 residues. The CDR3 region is CASSSLGSNQPQHF. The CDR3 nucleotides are TGTGCCAGCAGTTCTTTGGGTAGCAATCAGCCCCAGCATTTT.

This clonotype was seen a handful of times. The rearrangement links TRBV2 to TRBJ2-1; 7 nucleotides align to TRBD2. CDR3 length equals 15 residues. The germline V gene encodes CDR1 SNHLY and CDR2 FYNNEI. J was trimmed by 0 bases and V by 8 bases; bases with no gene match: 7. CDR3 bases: TGTGCCAGCGAGACGGGGGGTAGCTCCTACAATGAGCAGTTCTTC. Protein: CASETGGSSYNEQFF.

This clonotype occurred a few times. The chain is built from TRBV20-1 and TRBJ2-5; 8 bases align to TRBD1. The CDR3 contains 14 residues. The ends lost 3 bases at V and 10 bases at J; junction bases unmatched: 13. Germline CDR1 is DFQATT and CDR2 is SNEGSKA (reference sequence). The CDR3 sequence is CSASLPGGFLFQYF. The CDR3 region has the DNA TGCAGTGCTAGCCTCCCAGGGGGCTTTCTGTTCCAGTACTTC.

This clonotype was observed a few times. The CDR3 region has the DNA TGTGCCAGCACCCCTCCCACTAACAAAGAGACCCAGTACTTC. Its protein product is CASTPPTNKETQYF. The chain links TRBV12-3 or TRBV12-4 to TRBJ2-5; D gene uncertain. Between the trimmed V and J ends, which lost 7 bases and 3 bases, there was a span of 15 bases. CDR3 length equals 14 residues.

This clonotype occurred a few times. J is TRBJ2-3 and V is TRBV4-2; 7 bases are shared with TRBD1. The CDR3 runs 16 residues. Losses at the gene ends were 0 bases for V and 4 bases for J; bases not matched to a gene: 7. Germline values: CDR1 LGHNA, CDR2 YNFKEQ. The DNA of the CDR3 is TGTGCCAGCAGCCAAGATCCGGACAGGAGTGCAGATACGCAGTATTTT. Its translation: CASSQDPDRSADTQYF.

The CDR3 bases are TGTGCCATCAGTGAGTCGAGTGGAAGCGGGGCACCGCCTCATACGCAGTATTTT. The encoded protein is CAISESSGSGAPPHTQYF. V and J are TRBV10-3 and TRBJ2-3; 7 bases line up with TRBD2. There are 18 residues in the CDR3. Germline CDR1 ENHRY, CDR2 SYGVKD. V shed 0 bases and J 7 bases; nucleotides not matched to a gene: 16.

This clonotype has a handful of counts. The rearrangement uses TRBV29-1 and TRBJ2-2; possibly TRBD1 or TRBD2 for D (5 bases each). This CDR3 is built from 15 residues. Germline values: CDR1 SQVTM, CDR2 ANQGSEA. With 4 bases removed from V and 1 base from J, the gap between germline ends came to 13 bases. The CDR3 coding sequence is TGCAGCGTTGGAGGGGCCGGGGTGAACACCGGGGAGCTGTTTTTT. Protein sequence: CSVGGAGVNTGELFF.

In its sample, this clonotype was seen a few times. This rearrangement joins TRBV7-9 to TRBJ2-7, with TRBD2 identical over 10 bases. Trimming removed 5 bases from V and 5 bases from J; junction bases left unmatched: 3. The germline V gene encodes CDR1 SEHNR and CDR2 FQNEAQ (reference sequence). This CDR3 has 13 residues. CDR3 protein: CASSHGLADEQYF. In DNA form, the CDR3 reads TGTGCCAGCAGCCACGGACTAGCGGACGAGCAGTACTTC.

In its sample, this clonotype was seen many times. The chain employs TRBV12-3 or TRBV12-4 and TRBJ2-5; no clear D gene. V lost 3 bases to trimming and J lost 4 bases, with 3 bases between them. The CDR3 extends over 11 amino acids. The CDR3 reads CASSFRETQYF. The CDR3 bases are TGTGCCAGCAGTTTCCGAGAGACCCAGTACTTC.

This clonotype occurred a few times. CDR3 nucleotide sequence: TGCGCCAGCAGCTTGTCGTCCTTTCAAGAGACCCAGTACTTC. This gives the protein CASSLSSFQETQYF. V is TRBV5-1 and J is TRBJ2-5; no reliable D call. Per the germline V gene, CDR1 is SGHRS and CDR2 is YFSETQ. The CDR3 has 14 residues. The V end was cut by 1 base, the J end by 2 bases, with 9 bases between. The whole variable domain, remainder taken from reference TRBV5-1 and TRBJ2-5, is KAGVTQTPRYLIKTRGQQVTLSCSPISGHRSVSWYQQTPGQGLQFLFEYFSETQRNKGNFPGRFSGRQFSNSRSEMNVSTLELGDSALYLCASSLSSFQETQYFGPGTRLLVL.

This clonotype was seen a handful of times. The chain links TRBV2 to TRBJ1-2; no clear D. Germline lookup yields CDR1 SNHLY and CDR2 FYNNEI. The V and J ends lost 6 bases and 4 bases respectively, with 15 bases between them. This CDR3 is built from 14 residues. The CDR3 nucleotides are TGTGCCAGCAGGTACCAAGGGCGGACCTATGGCTACACCTTC. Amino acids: CASRYQGRTYGYTF.

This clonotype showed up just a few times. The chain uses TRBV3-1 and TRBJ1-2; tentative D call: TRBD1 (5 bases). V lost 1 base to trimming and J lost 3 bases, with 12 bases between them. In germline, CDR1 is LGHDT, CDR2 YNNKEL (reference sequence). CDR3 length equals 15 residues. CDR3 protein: CASSQGQGPYYGYTF. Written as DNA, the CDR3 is TGTGCCAGCAGCCAAGGGCAGGGTCCATACTATGGCTACACCTTC.

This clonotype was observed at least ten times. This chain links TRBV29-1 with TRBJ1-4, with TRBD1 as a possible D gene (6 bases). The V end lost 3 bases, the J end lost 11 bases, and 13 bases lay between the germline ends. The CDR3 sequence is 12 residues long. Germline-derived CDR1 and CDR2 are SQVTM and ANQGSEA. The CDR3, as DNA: TGCAGCGTTGACGGGGGAAGGGGGAAACTGTTTTTT. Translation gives CSVDGGRGKLFF.

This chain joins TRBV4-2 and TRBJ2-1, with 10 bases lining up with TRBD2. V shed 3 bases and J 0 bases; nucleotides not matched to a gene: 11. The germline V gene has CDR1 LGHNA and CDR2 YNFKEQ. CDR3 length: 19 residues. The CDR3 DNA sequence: TGTGCCAGCAGCCATCGAGCGGGAGGGCCCGTCCGCTCCTACAATGAGCAGTTCTTC. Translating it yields CASSHRAGGPVRSYNEQFF.

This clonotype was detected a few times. The CDR3 spells CASSLGTGFNTEAFF. CDR3 DNA sequence: TGTGCCAGCAGCTTGGGGACAGGGTTCAACACTGAAGCTTTCTTT. The chain employs TRBV5-8 and TRBJ1-1; 8 bases align to TRBD1. Trimming at V came to 0 bases and at J to 2 bases, leaving 3 bases not matched to a gene. Germline CDR1 reads SGHTS; CDR2 reads YDEGEE. This CDR3 is built from 15 residues. Full variable domain (missing parts from reference TRBV5-8 and TRBJ1-1): EAGVTQSPTHLIKTRGQQATLRCSPISGHTSVYWYQQALGLGLQFLLWYDEGEERNRGNFPPRFSGRQFPNYSSELNVNALELEDSALYLCASSLGTGFNTEAFFGQGTRLTVV.

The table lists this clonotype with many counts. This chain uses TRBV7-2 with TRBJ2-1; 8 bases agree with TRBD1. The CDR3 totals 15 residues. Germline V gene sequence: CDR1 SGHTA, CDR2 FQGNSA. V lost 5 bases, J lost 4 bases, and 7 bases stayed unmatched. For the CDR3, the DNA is TGTGCCAGCAGCCCAGGACAGGGAAGGTACAATGAGCAGTTCTTC. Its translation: CASSPGQGRYNEQFF.

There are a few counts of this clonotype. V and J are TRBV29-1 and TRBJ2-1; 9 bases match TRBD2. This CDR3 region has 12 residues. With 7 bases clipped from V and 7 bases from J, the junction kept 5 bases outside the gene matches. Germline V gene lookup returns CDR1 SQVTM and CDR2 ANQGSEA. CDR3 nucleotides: TGCAGCGCCCCGGGACTAGCTAATGAGCAGTTCTTC. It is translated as CSAPGLANEQFF.